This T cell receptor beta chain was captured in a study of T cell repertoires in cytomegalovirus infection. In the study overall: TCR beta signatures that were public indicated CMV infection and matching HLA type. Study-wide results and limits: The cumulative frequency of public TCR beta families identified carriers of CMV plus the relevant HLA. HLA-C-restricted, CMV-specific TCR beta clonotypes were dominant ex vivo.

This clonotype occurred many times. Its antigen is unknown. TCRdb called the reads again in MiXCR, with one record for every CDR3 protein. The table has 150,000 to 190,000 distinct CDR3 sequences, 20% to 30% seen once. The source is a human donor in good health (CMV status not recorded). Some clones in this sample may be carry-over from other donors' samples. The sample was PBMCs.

CDR3 sequence: CASSPKRRSTDTQYF. DNA for the CDR3: TGTGCCAGCAGCCCTAAGCGGCGCTCCACAGATACGCAGTATTTT. V and J are TRBV7-9 and TRBJ2-3, with a tentative D call TRBD2 (5 bases). Germline CDR1 reads SEHNR; CDR2 reads FQNEAQ (reference sequence). The CDR3 sequence is 15 residues long. V was cut by 5 bases and J by 2 bases, with 14 bases left in between.